These 29 T cell receptor beta chains originate from one sample sequenced in a study of blood T cell repertoires in COVID-19. Sequenced by immunoSEQ multiplex PCR; TCRdb stores in-frame clones only, minus some. The table includes 350,000 to 400,000 clones, about 87% detected once. The sample taken for sequencing was PBMCs or T cells enriched from blood (not recorded which). Receptor source: a man in his forties in a cohort exposed to, infected with or recovered from COVID-19 (not recorded which).

This clone has more than one count but fewer than ten. The chain combines TRBV10-1 with TRBJ1-3, with a weak D call TRBD1 (6 bases). The germline CDR1 and CDR2 sequences are WNHNN and SYGVQD (reference sequence). This CDR3 spans 14 amino acids. Trimming left V 8 bases short and J 0 bases short, with 11 bases between. CDR3 sequence (DNA): TGCGCCAGCCCCGGACAGTCCTCTGGAAACACCATATATTTT. Translation: CASPGQSSGNTIYF.

V is TRBV18 and J is TRBJ1-2, with 11 positions matching TRBD1. V trimming: 5 bases; J trimming: 5 bases; junction bases outside the gene matches: 4. Germline CDR1 KGHSH, CDR2 LQKENI. The CDR3 extends over 14 amino acids. The CDR3 DNA follows: TGTGCCAGCTCAGCAGGGACAGGGGGATATGGCTACACCTTC. Its protein product is CASSAGTGGYGYTF.

This clone has just one count. The gene calls are TRBV30 and TRBJ2-2; 9 bases fit TRBD1. Germline CDR1 is GTSNPN and CDR2 is SVGIG (reference sequence). CDR3 length: 14 residues. Trimming removed 3 bases from V and 7 bases from J; junction bases left unmatched: 6. The CDR3 coding sequence is TGTGCCTGGAGAATACAGGGGGCGGGCGGGGAGCTGTTTTTT. This translates into CAWRIQGAGGELFF.

The chain uses TRBV18 and TRBJ2-7; the match to TRBD2 covers 11 bases. The germline CDR1 and CDR2 sequences are KGHSH and LQKENI. The junction had 4 bases not matched to a gene; V was cut back by 3 bases and J by 6 bases. This CDR3 has 14 amino acids. DNA of the CDR3: TGTGCCAGCTCACCGGGACTAGCGGCTTCCGAGCAGTACTTC. This sequence encodes CASSPGLAASEQYF.

The chain has TRBV27 and TRBJ1-1; 9 bases agree with TRBD1. Germline assignment: CDR1 MNHEY and CDR2 SMNVEV (reference sequence). The CDR3 length is 13 residues. Unmatched junction bases numbered 3, after V lost 6 bases and J lost 4 bases. The CDR3 region has the DNA TGTGCCAGCAGGGACAGGGGTAGCACTGAAGCTTTCTTT. The encoded protein is CASRDRGSTEAFF.

V is TRBV10-3 and J is TRBJ2-3, with 9 bases fitting TRBD2. Germline V gene data show CDR1 as ENHRY and CDR2 as SYGVKD. The CDR3 runs to 13 residues. Trimming removed 10 bases from V and 2 bases from J; junction bases left unmatched: 4. DNA for the CDR3: TGTGCCACCGCTAGCGGGGACACAGATACGCAGTATTTT. It yields the protein CATASGDTDTQYF.

V and J are TRBV6-2 or TRBV6-3 and TRBJ1-5; 8 bases match TRBD1. Germline trimming cut 2 bases from V and 7 bases from J; bases unmatched to any gene: 13. This CDR3 has 17 residues. CDR1 and CDR2 (germline): MNHEY, SVGEGT. CDR3 sequence (DNA): TGTGCCAGCAGTTACACACCCGGACAGGGCTCGCGACAGCCCCAGCATTTT. Its protein is CASSYTPGQGSRQPQHF.

Comments on this clone: The sample contains more than one DNA sequence encoding this CDR3. The rearrangement uses TRBV6-5 and TRBJ2-5; tentatively, D is TRBD1 (6 bases). Germline V gene lookup returns CDR1 MNHEY and CDR2 SVGAGI. The CDR3 contains 13 residues. Trimming shortened V by 4 bases and J by 2 bases, and 8 bases separated the two germline ends. The CDR3 here is CASSSQGQETQYF. The CDR3 DNA reads as TGTGCCAGCAGTTCACAGGGTCAAGAGACCCAGTACTTC.

The CDR3 DNA follows: TGTGCCACCAGCCGAGGCGACTCTGGAAACACCATATATTTT. It yields the protein CATSRGDSGNTIYF. V gene TRBV15 combines with J gene TRBJ1-3; no reliable D call. Per the germline V gene, CDR1 is LNHNV and CDR2 is YYDKDF (reference sequence). V lost 5 bases, J lost 0 bases, and 8 bases lay in between. The CDR3 is 14 residues long.

This chain connects TRBV19 to TRBJ1-2, with 7 bases lining up with TRBD1. The germline CDR1 and CDR2 sequences are LNHDA and SQIVND (reference sequence). V dropped 3 bases and J dropped 0; count of bases not matched to a gene: 7. The length of the CDR3 is 16 residues. The CDR3 DNA is TGTGCCAGTAGTATCGACGACAGGGCTTCTAACTATGGCTACACCTTC. Translation: CASSIDDRASNYGYTF.

This chain connects TRBV27 to TRBJ2-5, with a weak D call TRBD2 (5 bases). V dropped 8 bases and J dropped 7 bases, with 14 bases sitting between them. CDR3 length equals 12 residues. The germline V gene encodes CDR1 MNHEY and CDR2 SMNVEV (reference sequence). In nucleotides, the CDR3 is TGTGCCAGCGGGAGACACGGTGGGACCCAGTACTTC. As protein: CASGRHGGTQYF.

The chain combines TRBV6-5 with TRBJ2-7; a possible D gene is TRBD1 (8 bases). The germline CDR1 and CDR2 sequences are MNHEY and SVGAGI. The CDR3 is 15 residues long. The germline V and J ends were trimmed by 7 bases and 2 bases, with 18 bases remaining between them. CDR3 sequence: CASTPGGTGTYEQYF. Written as DNA, the CDR3 is TGTGCCAGCACCCCCGGGGGGACAGGAACCTACGAGCAGTACTTC.

The chain has TRBV10-3 and TRBJ1-4, with D tentatively TRBD1 (5 bases). Germline loops: CDR1 ENHRY, CDR2 SYGVKD. Trimming removed 4 bases at V and 4 bases at J, with 7 bases between. The CDR3 has 13 amino acids. CDR3 protein: CAISGQLNEKLFF. CDR3 DNA: TGTGCCATCAGTGGACAGCTTAATGAAAAACTGTTTTTT.

CDR3 sequence reads: CASSPNRGDSGNTIYF. The CDR3 DNA reads as TGCGCCAGCAGCCCCAACCGGGGGGACTCTGGAAACACCATATATTTT. The rearrangement uses TRBV5-1 and TRBJ1-3; D perhaps matches TRBD1 (5 bases). The CDR3 sequence is 16 residues long. Germline V gene lookup returns CDR1 SGHRS and CDR2 YFSETQ. Trimming took off 4 bases at V and 0 bases at J, with 14 bases between the two ends.

The CDR3 reads CASSRRTSGRAVHTGELFF. The DNA for the CDR3 is TGTGCCAGCAGCCGACGGACTAGCGGGAGGGCCGTTCACACCGGGGAGCTGTTTTTT. V is TRBV3-1 (or the pseudogene TRBV3-2) and J is TRBJ2-2; 15 positions match TRBD2. Germline loops: CDR1 LGHDT, CDR2 YNNKEL (reference sequence). With V trimmed by 4 bases and J by 3 bases, 9 bases remained unmatched. There are 19 residues in the CDR3.

The rearrangement uses TRBV18 and TRBJ2-1; D is perhaps TRBD2 (6 bases). The V end was cut by 2 bases, the J end by 10 bases, with 18 bases between. Per germline, CDR1 KGHSH and CDR2 LQKENI. The CDR3 length is 15 residues. CDR3 in amino acids: CASSPGLATEGEQFF. The CDR3 bases are TGTGCCAGCTCACCAGGCCTAGCGACTGAAGGGGAGCAGTTCTTC.

The V call is TRBV7-2, the J call TRBJ2-5; perhaps TRBD1 as D (5 bases). CDR3 size: 18 residues. Germline lookup yields CDR1 SGHTA and CDR2 FQGNSA. Between the trimmed V and J ends, which lost 2 bases and 3 bases, there was a span of 22 bases. As DNA, the CDR3 is TGTGCCAGCAGCTTATATTCTTCCGCAGGGCCGCTCAAAGAGACCCAGTACTTC. This gives the protein CASSLYSSAGPLKETQYF.

In its sample, this clone was seen a few times. This chain connects TRBV18 to TRBJ1-3, with no clear D. The CDR3 is 12 residues long. Per germline, CDR1 KGHSH and CDR2 LQKENI. Trimming pared 3 bases from V and 4 bases from J, leaving 4 bases between. The CDR3 DNA reads as TGTGCCAGCTCACCCGTAGGAAACACCATATATTTT. Its protein product is CASSPVGNTIYF.

A remark on this clone: At one of its ends the junction is not consistent with the germline gene, which may arise from a read error. This CDR3 is CAWSVGRGGRADF. CDR3 coding DNA: TGTGCCTGGAGTGTAGGTCGGGGCGGGAGGGCCGACTTC. V gene TRBV30 combines with J gene TRBJ2-7; 9 bases map to TRBD2. The CDR3 contains 13 residues. Germline V CDR1 and CDR2: GTSNPN, SVGIG (reference sequence).

The CDR3 coding sequence is TGCGCCAGCAGCTCTTCCTACGAGCAGTACTTC. It is translated as CASSSSYEQYF. The chain joins TRBV5-1 to TRBJ2-7; no definite D call. Trimming cost V 3 bases and J 1 base, with 2 bases left between them. The CDR3 extends over 11 amino acids. Germline values: CDR1 SGHRS, CDR2 YFSETQ.

The CDR3 DNA is TGTGCCAGCTCACCCCGGGCGGGAGGGGGCACAGATACGCAGTATTTT. Protein product: CASSPRAGGGTDTQYF. The rearrangement links TRBV18 to TRBJ2-3; 9 bases are shared with TRBD2. The germline V gene encodes CDR1 KGHSH and CDR2 LQKENI. V lost 3 bases, J lost 1 base, and 5 bases stayed unmatched. The CDR3 loop spans 16 amino acids.

In this sample, this clone turned up a few times. The rearrangement joins TRBV21-1 to TRBJ1-2; the table gives TRBD1 as D, unverified against the DNA. TRBV21-1 is classified as a pseudogene. The CDR3 runs to 19 residues. The CDR3 region has the DNA TGTGCCAGCAGCAAAGTGGCCAAGGACAGATGGAAGCGGAACTATGGCTACACCTTC. Its protein product is CASSKVAKDRWKRNYGYTF.

V and J are TRBV6-5 and TRBJ1-1, with TRBD1 as a possible D gene (5 bases). V lost 0 bases to trimming and J lost 2 bases, with 13 bases between them. The CDR3 has 16 amino acids. Germline lookup yields CDR1 MNHEY and CDR2 SVGAGI. The CDR3 DNA sequence: TGTGCCAGCAGTTACTCGGCGGGACTCCTTAACACTGAAGCTTTCTTT. It encodes CASSYSAGLLNTEAFF.

The chain couples TRBV29-1 to TRBJ2-7, with 8 bases identical to TRBD2. J gave up 1 base and V 4 bases, and 6 bases lay outside the gene matches. CDR3 length: 14 amino acids. Germline V gene lookup returns CDR1 SQVTM and CDR2 ANQGSEA. The CDR3 DNA sequence: TGCAGCGTTGTTAGCCTAGCGGGTTCCTACGAGCAGTACTTC. Its protein product is CSVVSLAGSYEQYF.

The V call is TRBV7-9, the J call TRBJ1-1; D is perhaps TRBD1 (6 bases). Per germline, CDR1 SEHNR and CDR2 FQNEAQ (reference sequence). The V end was cut by 6 bases, the J end by 1 base, with 6 bases between. The CDR3 has 12 amino acids. In nucleotides, the CDR3 is TGTGCCAGCAGGACAGGGAACACTGAAGCTTTCTTT. Translation: CASRTGNTEAFF. Full variable domain (rest looked up from reference TRBV7-9 and TRBJ1-1): DTGVSQNPRHKITKRGQNVTFRCDPISEHNRLYWYRQTLGQGPEFLTYFQNEAQLEKSRLLSDRFSAERPKGSFSTLEIQRTEQGDSAMYLCASRTGNTEAFFGQGTRLTVV.

This clone was seen a few times. The CDR3 sequence is CASSPNPGNEQFF. CDR3 DNA sequence: TGTGCCAGCAGCCCAAATCCGGGTAATGAGCAGTTCTTC. The rearrangement joins TRBV11-3 to TRBJ2-1; D unresolved. This CDR3 has 13 residues. The V and J ends lost 5 bases and 7 bases respectively, with 12 bases between them. Germline loops: CDR1 SGHNT, CDR2 YENEEA.

This clone showed up just once. The gene calls are TRBV7-3 and TRBJ2-3, with 7 bases identical to TRBD2. V trimming: 2 bases; J trimming: 5 bases; junction bases outside the gene matches: 16. In germline, CDR1 is SGHTA, CDR2 FQGTGA. The CDR3 is 18 amino acids. CDR3: CASSLQGVVGGRGDTQYF. CDR3 bases: TGTGCCAGCAGCTTACAGGGCGTGGTTGGCGGGAGAGGAGATACGCAGTATTTT.

The sample holds one count of this clone. The chain recombines TRBV19 with TRBJ1-1; possible D gene TRBD1, 5 bases. The CDR3 totals 16 residues. Between the trimmed V and J ends, which lost 5 bases and 0 bases, there was a span of 16 bases. Germline V gene data show CDR1 as LNHDA and CDR2 as SQIVND (reference sequence). The CDR3 coding sequence is TGTGCCAGTAGTTCTCCCTTCAGGGTTATGAACACTGAAGCTTTCTTT. Its translation: CASSSPFRVMNTEAFF.

The chain carries TRBV6-5 and TRBJ1-2; 7 bases are a match to TRBD1. The V gene's germline CDR1 is MNHEY and CDR2 SVGAGI. The J segment lost 2 bases and the V segment lost 8 bases, leaving 8 bases of the junction unmatched. The CDR3 is 14 amino acids. The CDR3 sequence: CASRIGTENYGYTF. CDR3 coding DNA: TGTGCCAGCCGAATCGGGACAGAAAACTATGGCTACACCTTC.